This entry concerns a single TCR beta chain. From the 5' RACE reads, TCRdb called clonotypes with MiXCR, one entry per CDR3 protein. The sample lists 65,000 to 80,000 distinct CDR3 sequences, 17% occurring once. This CDR3 has 13 residues. The V end was cut by 1 base, the J end by 4 bases, with 4 bases between. CDR1 and CDR2 (germline): LGHNA, YSLEER. The data were obtained in a study of neurological immune-mediated disorders. The receptor was isolated from a woman aged 40 to 55 in good health. The sequenced sample was PBMCs. The chain combines TRBV4-3 with TRBJ2-2; the D is unclear. The CDR3: CASSQGITGELFF. The CDR3 region has the DNA TGCGCCAGCAGCCAAGGGATCACCGGGGAGCTGTTTTTT.